This TCR beta chain originates from a study of blood T cell repertoires in COVID-19. The wider study: T cells, B-cell-depleted T cells, or PBMCs provided the cDNA or gDNA that served as material.

In the authors' workflow: Researchers report that nucleated cell counts were estimated from reference gene primer amplification. Generated by immunoSEQ multiplex PCR, the TCRdb table keeps only in-frame clones and is missing some. That table is the source of V, J and clone size, and D and trimming were worked out from the DNA. The data contain roughly 190,000 clones, 65% to 90% of them singletons. The CDR3 is 13 amino acids. V was cut by 6 bases and J by 6 bases, with 14 bases left in between. Germline assignment: CDR1 SGHTA and CDR2 FQGTGA. Ages ranged from about 18 to 89 years, with residence in 24 US areas.

This sequence joins TRBV7-3 and TRBJ1-1; D gene unclear. The sequenced sample consisted of PBMCs or T cells enriched from blood (not recorded which). The clonotype was recovered from a man aged 35-49 years who had recovered from COVID-19. The CDR3 loop is CASSFQSRAEAFF. Here the CDR3 DNA reads TGTGCCAGCAGTTTCCAAAGCCGCGCTGAAGCTTTCTTT.